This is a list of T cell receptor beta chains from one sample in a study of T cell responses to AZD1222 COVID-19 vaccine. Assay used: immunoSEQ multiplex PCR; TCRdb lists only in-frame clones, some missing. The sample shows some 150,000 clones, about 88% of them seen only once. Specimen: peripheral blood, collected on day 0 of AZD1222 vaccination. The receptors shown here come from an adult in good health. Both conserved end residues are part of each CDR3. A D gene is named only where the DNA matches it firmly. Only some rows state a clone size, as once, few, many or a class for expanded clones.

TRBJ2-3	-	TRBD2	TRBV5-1	CASRRGTSGAPDTQYF	TGCGCCAGCCGACGGGGGACTAGCGGGGCCCCAGATACGCAGTATTTT
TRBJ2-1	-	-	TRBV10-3	CAISSDRMNEQFF	TGTGCCATCAGCTCCGACCGAATGAATGAGCAGTTCTTC
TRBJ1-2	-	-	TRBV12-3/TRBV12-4	CASSSRGYTF	TGTGCCAGCAGTTCAAGAGGCTACACCTTC
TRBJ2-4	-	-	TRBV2	CASSEGGGKNIQYF	TGTGCCAGCAGTGAAGGTGGTGGCAAAAACATTCAGTACTTC
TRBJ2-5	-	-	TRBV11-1	CASSQEETQYF	TGTGCCAGCAGCCAAGAGGAGACCCAGTACTTC
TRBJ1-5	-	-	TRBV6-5	CASRPLGAQPQHF	TGTGCCAGCAGGCCTCTGGGTGCTCAGCCCCAGCATTTT
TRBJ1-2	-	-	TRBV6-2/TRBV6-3	CASCLSGLYGYTF	TGTGCCAGCTGCCTGTCTGGTCTCTATGGCTACACCTTC
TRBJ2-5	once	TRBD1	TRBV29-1	CSVSGTGETQYF	TGCAGCGTATCCGGGACAGGGGAGACCCAGTACTTC
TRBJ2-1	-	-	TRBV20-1	CSATIEQFF	TGCAGTGCTACTATAGAGCAGTTCTTC
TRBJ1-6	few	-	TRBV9	CASSSTSNSPLHF	TGTGCCAGCAGTTCGACTTCGAATTCACCCCTCCACTTT
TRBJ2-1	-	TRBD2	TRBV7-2	CASSPTSGGAYEQFF	TGTGCCAGCAGTCCTACTAGCGGGGGGGCCTATGAGCAGTTCTTC
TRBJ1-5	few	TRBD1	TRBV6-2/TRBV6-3	CASSPQGETQPQHF	TGTGCCAGCAGTCCACAGGGGGAAACTCAGCCCCAGCATTTT
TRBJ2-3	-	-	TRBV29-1	CSVGVGGDTQYF	TGCAGCGTTGGAGTCGGAGGGGATACGCAGTATTTT
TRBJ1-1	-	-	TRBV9	CASSRTGQLTEAFF	TGTGCCAGCAGTAGAACGGGGCAATTGACTGAAGCTTTCTTT